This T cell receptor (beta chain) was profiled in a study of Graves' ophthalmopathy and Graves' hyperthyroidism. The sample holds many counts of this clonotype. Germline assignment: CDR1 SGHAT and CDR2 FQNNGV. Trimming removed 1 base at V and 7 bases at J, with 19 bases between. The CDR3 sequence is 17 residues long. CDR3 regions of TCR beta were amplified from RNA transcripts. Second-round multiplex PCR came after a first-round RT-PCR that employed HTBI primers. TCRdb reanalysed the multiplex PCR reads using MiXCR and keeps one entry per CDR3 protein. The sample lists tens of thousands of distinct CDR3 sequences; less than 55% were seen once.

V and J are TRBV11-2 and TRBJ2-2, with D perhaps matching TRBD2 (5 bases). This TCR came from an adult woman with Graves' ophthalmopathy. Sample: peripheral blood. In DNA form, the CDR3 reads TGTGCCAGCAGCTTAGCTGTGTGGGAGCGGAAGGTCGGGGAGCTGTTTTTT. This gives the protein CASSLAVWERKVGELFF.